This T cell receptor (beta chain) was sequenced during a study of T cells in Graves' hyperthyroidism and ophthalmopathy. For the study at large: The authors collected peripheral blood at initial diagnosis, before any treatment. Study-wide points: Blood also held most thyroid clonotypes expanded beyond 0.001. Ophthalmopathy was model-predicted a median about 6.9 months pre-onset.

The TCR beta CDR3 regions underwent amplification using RNA transcripts as the source. During a first-round RT-PCR of the TCR CDR3, the HTBI primer set was used. Each CDR3 protein gets one entry after TCRdb re-called the multiplex PCR reads with MiXCR. This sample has fewer than 400,000 distinct CDR3 sequences; more than 12% occur once, and the top ten carry 25% to 30%. For this clonotype: The antigen is undetermined.

The TCR sequence derives from a man between 50 and 59 years old with Graves' ophthalmopathy. Sequencing was carried out using blood.

CDR3 nucleotides: TGTGCCAGTACCCAGACAGGGAACACTGAAGCTTTCTTT. Residues: CASTQTGNTEAFF. The chain carries TRBV19 and TRBJ1-1, with a weak D call TRBD1 (6 bases). The CDR3 contains 13 residues. The V gene lost 7 bases and the J gene lost 1 base, with 10 bases spanning the gap. Germline values: CDR1 LNHDA, CDR2 SQIVND (reference sequence).